Shown below are 25 T cell receptor beta chains from a single sample sequenced in a study of blood T cell repertoires in COVID-19. Sequencing was performed with immunoSEQ multiplex PCR; in TCRdb, only in-frame clones are kept and a portion is missing. The table records over 100,000 clones, 88% of them present only once. The sequenced sample consisted of peripheral blood. The receptors were sampled from a man aged 50 to 60 with acute or convalescent COVID-19.

The V gene is TRBV20-1, the J gene TRBJ2-5, with D perhaps matching TRBD1 (6 bases). Germline lookup yields CDR1 DFQATT and CDR2 SNEGSKA (reference sequence). The CDR3 totals 11 residues. Trimming stripped 7 bases from V and 7 bases from J, with 13 bases between. The CDR3 loop reads CSGWGQGTQYF. The CDR3 DNA reads as TGCAGTGGGTGGGGGCAGGGGACCCAGTACTTC.

CDR3 nucleotides: TGTGCCAGTAGTATAATGTGGGACAACGTAAACACCATATATTTT. Residues: CASSIMWDNVNTIYF. The V and J genes are TRBV19 and TRBJ1-3; the D gene is possibly TRBD1 (6 bases). Germline values: CDR1 LNHDA, CDR2 SQIVND (reference sequence). The V end lost 2 bases, the J end lost 6 bases, and 14 bases lay between the germline ends. The CDR3 is made up of 15 amino acids.

The genes are TRBV5-1 and TRBJ2-7, with 8 bases identical to TRBD1. V trimming: 2 bases; J trimming: 7 bases; junction bases outside the gene matches: 11. CDR1 is SGHRS and CDR2 is YFSETQ in the germline V gene. There are 15 residues in the CDR3. This CDR3 reads CASSFSGTGGSEQYF. CDR3 nucleotides: TGCGCCAGCAGCTTCTCCGGGACAGGCGGGTCGGAGCAGTACTTC.

V is TRBV18 and J is TRBJ1-1, with TRBD1 identical over 10 bases. The ends lost 6 bases at V and 3 bases at J; junction bases unmatched: 13. Germline V gene sequence: CDR1 KGHSH, CDR2 LQKENI. The CDR3 consists of 17 residues. The CDR3 DNA reads TGTGCCAGCTCTTACCTGACAGGGGGCTATGAAGACACTGAAGCTTTCTTT. Protein product: CASSYLTGGYEDTEAFF.

The rearrangement uses TRBV19 and TRBJ1-1, with D uncertain. The CDR3 sequence is 14 residues long. Germline values: CDR1 LNHDA, CDR2 SQIVND (reference sequence). V gave up 1 base and J gave up 1 base, with 7 bases separating them. The CDR3 nucleotides are TGTGCCAGTAGTATAGCAGGAAAGAACACTGAAGCTTTCTTT. Translating it yields CASSIAGKNTEAFF. Based on the CDR3 plus reference TRBV19 and TRBJ1-1, the full variable domain is DGGITQSPKYLFRKEGQNVTLSCEQNLNHDAMYWYRQDPGQGLRLIYYSQIVNDFQKGDIAEGYSVSREKKESFPLTVTSAQKNPTAFYLCASSIAGKNTEAFFGQGTRLTVV.

The gene calls are TRBV10-3 and TRBJ2-1; 13 bases are a match to TRBD2. The CDR3 is made up of 13 amino acids. V gave up 10 bases and J gave up 5 bases; unmatched junction bases: 2. Germline V gives CDR1 ENHRY, CDR2 SYGVKD. Here the CDR3 DNA reads TGTGCCACGGGGACTAGCGGGGACAATGAGCAGTTCTTC. Residues: CATGTSGDNEQFF.

The rearrangement uses TRBV7-9 and TRBJ1-4; TRBD1 matches 12 bases. The trim removed 7 bases at V and 1 base at J, leaving 7 bases unmatched. CDR1 and CDR2 from the germline V gene are SEHNR and FQNEAQ (reference sequence). There are 17 residues in the CDR3. CDR3 DNA sequence: TGTGCCAGCACGGGGACAGGGGGCAGGGTAACTAATGAAAAACTGTTTTTT. Protein: CASTGTGGRVTNEKLFF.

The chain recombines TRBV24-1 with TRBJ2-6; D might be TRBD1 (5 bases). Per the germline V gene, CDR1 is KGHDR and CDR2 is SFDVKD. The CDR3 has 18 amino acids. The germline V and J ends were trimmed by 3 bases and 0 bases, with 14 bases remaining between them. The CDR3 DNA sequence: TGTGCCACCAGTGATCCAAGGGCCAGGGACTCTGGGGCCAACGTCCTGACTTTC. Protein product: CATSDPRARDSGANVLTF.

The chain recombines TRBV20-1 with TRBJ2-7; 11 bases match TRBD2. Germline assignment: CDR1 DFQATT and CDR2 SNEGSKA (reference sequence). The CDR3 length is 16 residues. After removal of 3 bases from V and 0 bases from J, the junction contained 7 bases not matched to a gene. CDR3 in amino acids: CSASSSGRTISYEQYF. CDR3 DNA: TGCAGTGCTAGTTCTAGCGGGAGGACAATCTCCTACGAGCAGTACTTC.

The chain couples TRBV9 to TRBJ2-1; 7 positions match TRBD2. CDR1 is SGDLS, CDR2 YYNGEE, per germline. CDR3 size: 15 residues. V was clipped by 0 bases and J by 3 bases; unmatched bases: 3. The CDR3 DNA sequence: TGTGCCAGCAGCGTAGCGGCTAGCGGCTACAATGAGCAGTTCTTC. This encodes CASSVAASGYNEQFF. The whole variable domain, filled in from reference TRBV9 and TRBJ2-1, reads DSGVTQTPKHLITATGQRVTLRCSPRSGDLSVYWYQQSLDQGLQFLIQYYNGEERAKGNILERFSAQQFPDLHSELNLSSLELGDSALYFCASSVAASGYNEQFFGPGTRLTVL.

This sequence joins TRBV5-5 and TRBJ1-5, with TRBD1 matching 10 bases. The ends lost 4 bases at V and 6 bases at J; junction bases unmatched: 7. The V gene's germline CDR1 is SGHKS and CDR2 YYEKEE (reference sequence). This CDR3 comprises 15 residues. CDR3: CASSTRQGASQPQHF. The CDR3 nucleotides are TGTGCCAGCAGCACCAGACAGGGGGCAAGTCAGCCCCAGCATTTT. Variable domain in full (rest from reference TRBV5-5 and TRBJ1-5): DAGVTQSPTHLIKTRGQQVTLRCSPISGHKSVSWYQQVLGQGPQFIFQYYEKEERGRGNFPDRFSARQFPNYSSELNVNALLLGDSALYLCASSTRQGASQPQHFGDGTRLSIL.

In its sample, this clone was seen a few times. The CDR3 is CASSLDPGQPQHF. CDR3 nucleotides: TGTGCCAGCAGTTTAGACCCGGGGCAGCCCCAGCATTTT. V and J are TRBV12-3 or TRBV12-4 and TRBJ1-5, with D unclear. The V and J ends lost 1 base and 7 bases respectively, with 8 bases between them. This CDR3 contains 13 residues.

In nucleotides, the CDR3 is TGTGCCAGCACCGTGTTTAGCAATCAGCCCCAGCATTTT. Encoded protein: CASTVFSNQPQHF. The gene calls are TRBV6-5 and TRBJ1-5; D unresolved. Germline V gives CDR1 MNHEY, CDR2 SVGAGI. The CDR3 consists of 13 residues. Trimming took off 7 bases at V and 0 bases at J, with 7 bases between the two ends.

The chain has TRBV6-4 and TRBJ1-2, with 8 bases identical to TRBD1. The V and J ends lost 2 bases and 8 bases, in that order; junction bases with no gene match: 7. The germline gives CDR1 MRHNA, CDR2 SNTAGT. The CDR3 loop spans 14 amino acids. The CDR3 nucleotides read TGTGCCAGCAGTGACCAAACAGGGGGGTTCGGCTACACCTTC. Protein product: CASSDQTGGFGYTF.

This chain uses TRBV7-9 with TRBJ1-1; D may be TRBD1 (6 bases). V was shortened by 6 bases and J by 4 bases, with 15 bases between the two germline ends. In germline, CDR1 is SEHNR, CDR2 FQNEAQ (reference sequence). The length of the CDR3 is 14 residues. The CDR3 sequence: CASSLYMGATEAFF. The CDR3 DNA sequence: TGTGCCAGCAGTTTATACATGGGGGCCACTGAAGCTTTCTTT.

V usage is TRBV5-1 and J usage is TRBJ2-1, with a weak D call TRBD1 (6 bases). The length of the CDR3 is 16 residues. The germline gives CDR1 SGHRS, CDR2 YFSETQ. V was cut by 2 bases and J by 9 bases, with 21 bases left in between. CDR3 sequence: CASSFSGRGVGSEQFF. The CDR3 DNA sequence: TGCGCCAGCAGCTTTTCGGGCAGGGGTGTAGGGAGTGAGCAGTTCTTC.

The count of this clone is one. The CDR3 here is CASSLSAGGFYNEQFF. CDR3 sequence (DNA): TGTGCCAGCAGTTTATCAGCAGGGGGCTTCTACAATGAGCAGTTCTTC. The chain recombines TRBV28 with TRBJ2-1; 8 bases align to TRBD1. After removal of 1 base from V and 3 bases from J, the junction contained 5 bases not matched to a gene. Looked up from germline, CDR1 is MDHEN and CDR2 is SYDVKM. There are 16 residues in the CDR3.

This clone was picked up a small number of times. V usage is TRBV29-1 and J usage is TRBJ1-2; D call uncertain. The ends were cut back, 4 bases at V and 0 bases at J, with 9 bases in the middle. CDR1 SQVTM and CDR2 ANQGSEA come from the germline V gene. The CDR3 spans 13 residues. The CDR3 spells CSVVTAANYGYTF. In DNA form, the CDR3 reads TGCAGCGTTGTCACAGCGGCTAACTATGGCTACACCTTC.

This clone has only a few counts. V usage is TRBV4-2 and J usage is TRBJ1-1; D ambiguous. The CDR3 is 14 residues long. Germline V gene data show CDR1 as LGHNA and CDR2 as YNFKEQ. V lost 2 bases and J lost 1, with 8 bases in between. The CDR3 DNA reads as TGTGCCAGCAGCCAAATAACTCGGAACACTGAAGCTTTCTTT. This encodes CASSQITRNTEAFF.

The chain couples TRBV6-5 to TRBJ2-7; D gene uncertain. Per the germline V gene, CDR1 is MNHEY and CDR2 is SVGAGI. Trimming left V 11 bases short and J 1 base short, with 6 bases between. CDR3 length: 10 amino acids. CDR3 nucleotide sequence: TGTGCCGCCTATTCCTACGAGCAGTACTTC. Residues: CAAYSYEQYF.

This clone was counted only a few times. The rearrangement joins TRBV5-1 to TRBJ1-5; a possible D gene is TRBD1 (6 bases). Deletions cut 1 base from V and 3 bases from J, with 8 bases between. The germline gives CDR1 SGHRS, CDR2 YFSETQ. The CDR3 runs to 14 residues. CDR3 in amino acids: CASSLTGFNQPQHF. The CDR3 DNA is TGCGCCAGCAGCTTGACAGGGTTCAATCAGCCCCAGCATTTT.

This sequence joins TRBV10-1 and TRBJ2-4, with D maybe TRBD1 (5 bases). The V end was cut by 0 bases, the J end by 6 bases, with 12 bases between. Germline loops: CDR1 WNHNN, CDR2 SYGVQD (reference sequence). This CDR3 spans 15 amino acids. The CDR3 DNA is TGCGCCAGCAGTGAGTCTAAGGGGTTCGGAAACATTCAGTACTTC. This codes for CASSESKGFGNIQYF.

This clone showed up just once. The chain joins TRBV5-1 to TRBJ1-4, with D possibly matching TRBD1 (5 bases). V shed 4 bases and J shed 0 bases, with 16 bases lying between them. Germline V gene data show CDR1 as SGHRS and CDR2 as YFSETQ. This CDR3 spans 17 amino acids. CDR3 sequence reads: CASSPRTGGATNEKLFF. The CDR3 DNA reads as TGCGCCAGCAGCCCAAGGACTGGGGGGGCAACTAATGAAAAACTGTTTTTT.

The rearrangement uses TRBV12-3 or TRBV12-4 and TRBJ1-1; D unresolved. Trimming took off 6 bases at V and 4 bases at J, with 12 bases between the two ends. This CDR3 comprises 13 residues. The CDR3, as DNA: TGTGCCAGCAGGTATTCGGGTCGCACTGAAGCTTTCTTT. Protein product: CASRYSGRTEAFF.

The count of this clone is one. The rearrangement uses TRBV6-1 and TRBJ2-3; 8 bases align to TRBD2. Germline trimming cut 2 bases from V and 6 bases from J; bases unmatched to any gene: 13. CDR3 length: 17 amino acids. The germline V gene has CDR1 MNHNS and CDR2 SASEGT. Here the CDR3 DNA reads TGTGCCAGCAGTGAATCACGGGGGGGCCCGGACAAGGATACGCAGTATTTT. Its protein is CASSESRGGPDKDTQYF.